These 4 T cell receptor beta chains originate from one sample sequenced in a study of blood T cell repertoires in COVID-19. Clones were sequenced by immunoSEQ multiplex PCR, and TCRdb holds only the in-frame ones, with some missing. The table lists 70,000 to 80,000 clones, 75% to 95% of them singletons. The specimen sequenced was peripheral blood. The receptor source for this set is an older woman with active COVID-19.

The CDR3 DNA is TGCGCCAGCAGTACTAGTTCAGAGACCCAGTACTTC. As protein: CASSTSSETQYF. The chain carries TRBV5-1 and TRBJ2-5, with D possibly being TRBD2 (5 bases). Trimming removed 5 bases at V and 4 bases at J, with 9 bases between. The germline CDR1 and CDR2 sequences are SGHRS and YFSETQ. This CDR3 comprises 12 residues.

The chain carries TRBV5-6 and TRBJ1-1; D is ambiguous. With 4 bases removed from V and 4 bases from J, the gap between germline ends came to 8 bases. The CDR3 has 12 amino acids. In germline, CDR1 is SGHDT, CDR2 YYEEEE. This CDR3 is CASSRRSTEAFF. CDR3 bases: TGTGCCAGCAGCCGACGGAGCACTGAAGCTTTCTTT. Filled out from reference TRBV5-6 and TRBJ1-1, the complete variable domain reads DAGVTQSPTHLIKTRGQQVTLRCSPKSGHDTVSWYQQALGQGPQFIFQYYEEEERQRGNFPDRFSGHQFPNYSSELNVNALLLGDSALYLCASSRRSTEAFFGQGTRLTVV.

Written as DNA, the CDR3 is TGTGCCAGCAGCTTAGGGGTACAGGGAGAATACACCTACGAGCAGTACTTC. Protein sequence: CASSLGVQGEYTYEQYF. The chain combines TRBV7-9 with TRBJ2-7; D might be TRBD1 (6 bases). Germline assignment: CDR1 SEHNR and CDR2 FQNEAQ (reference sequence). Trimming removed 1 base from V and 2 bases from J, with 18 bases in between. The CDR3 loop spans 17 amino acids.

The chain links TRBV19 to TRBJ2-7, with 10 bases identical to TRBD1. The germline gives CDR1 LNHDA, CDR2 SQIVND (reference sequence). Germline trimming cut 3 bases from V and 2 bases from J; bases unmatched to any gene: 4. This CDR3 has 15 amino acids. The CDR3 DNA follows: TGTGCCAGTAGTATTACCGGGACAGGGGCCTACGAGCAGTACTTC. It codes for CASSITGTGAYEQYF.